These T cell receptor beta chains were read from a single sample in a study of blood T cell repertoires in COVID-19. Method: immunoSEQ multiplex PCR; TCRdb's copy keeps in-frame clones and lacks some. The sample yields over 110,000 clones, over 60% seen once. Input material: peripheral blood. These receptors all come from a man older than 75 with acute or convalescent COVID-19. The CDR3 runs from the conserved cysteine through the conserved F or W. A D gene is named only where the DNA matches it firmly. Some rows mark clone size as missing; the rest say once, few, many or name a class of expanded clone.

clone size: NA
CDR3 length: 15
J gene: TRBJ1-6
V gene: TRBV4-3
D gene: NA
CDR3 DNA: TGCGCCAGCAGCCAAGATGTTAGCGGGGAGTCACCCCTCCACTTT
CDR3 protein: CASSQDVSGESPLHF

clone size: few
CDR3 length: 15
J gene: TRBJ1-3
V gene: TRBV5-6
D gene: TRBD1
CDR3 DNA: TGTGCCAGCAGCTTCGGGACAGCATCTGGAAACACCATATATTTT
CDR3 protein: CASSFGTASGNTIYF

clone size: NA
CDR3 length: 18
J gene: TRBJ1-3
V gene: TRBV28
D gene: TRBD1
CDR3 DNA: TGTGCCAGCAGTTTATGGGGGCAGGGGGCGAGCTCTGGAAACACCATATATTTT
CDR3 protein: CASSLWGQGASSGNTIYF

clone size: NA
CDR3 length: 16
J gene: TRBJ2-4
V gene: TRBV5-4
D gene: TRBD2
CDR3 DNA: TGTGCCAGCAGCTACCAGCGGGGGGGGGCCAAAAACATTCAGTACTTC
CDR3 protein: CASSYQRGGAKNIQYF

clone size: NA
CDR3 length: 15
J gene: TRBJ2-2
V gene: TRBV6-6
D gene: TRBD1
CDR3 DNA: TGTGCCAGCAGCCGACAGGGACAGAACACCGGGGAGCTGTTTTTT
CDR3 protein: CASSRQGQNTGELFF

clone size: NA
CDR3 length: 14
J gene: TRBJ1-6
V gene: TRBV7-9
D gene: NA
CDR3 DNA: TGTGCCAGCAGCAGCAGGGGTCAAAATTCACCCCTCCACTTT
CDR3 protein: CASSSRGQNSPLHF

clone size: NA
CDR3 length: 14
J gene: TRBJ2-1
V gene: TRBV24-1
D gene: TRBD2
CDR3 DNA: TGTGCCACCAGTGATCGGGGGGGTGGAAATGAGCAGTTCTTC
CDR3 protein: CATSDRGGGNEQFF

clone size: few
CDR3 length: 13
J gene: TRBJ2-1
V gene: TRBV10-3
D gene: NA
CDR3 DNA: TGTGCCATCAGTGAGCTACAGGGTCATGAGCAGTTCTTC
CDR3 protein: CAISELQGHEQFF

clone size: few
CDR3 length: 16
J gene: TRBJ1-3
V gene: TRBV4-2
D gene: NA
CDR3 DNA: TGTGCCAGCAGCCAAGATTGGCAGTCCTTCGGGAACACCATATATTTT
CDR3 protein: CASSQDWQSFGNTIYF

clone size: NA
CDR3 length: 15
J gene: TRBJ1-6
V gene: TRBV11-2
D gene: NA
CDR3 DNA: TGTGCCAGCAGCCCCGGGGGGGGTTATAATTCACCCCTCCACTTT
CDR3 protein: CASSPGGGYNSPLHF

clone size: NA
CDR3 length: 14
J gene: TRBJ1-6
V gene: TRBV2
D gene: NA
CDR3 DNA: TGTGCCAGCTCACGGGACAACTATAATTCACCCCTCCACTTT
CDR3 protein: CASSRDNYNSPLHF

clone size: once
CDR3 length: 15
J gene: TRBJ2-1
V gene: TRBV7-3
D gene: NA
CDR3 DNA: TGTGCCAGCAGCTTACCGGCCGGGTTGGACAATGAGCAGTTCTTC
CDR3 protein: CASSLPAGLDNEQFF

clone size: NA
CDR3 length: 15
J gene: TRBJ2-3
V gene: TRBV7-2
D gene: TRBD1
CDR3 DNA: TGTGCCAGCAGCACCGGGACAGGGAGCACAGATACGCAGTATTTT
CDR3 protein: CASSTGTGSTDTQYF

clone size: NA
CDR3 length: 13
J gene: TRBJ2-1
V gene: TRBV12-3/TRBV12-4
D gene: TRBD2
CDR3 DNA: TGTGCCAGCGGGGGACTAGCGGGAAGGGAGCAGTTCTTC
CDR3 protein: CASGGLAGREQFF

clone size: once
CDR3 length: 16
J gene: TRBJ2-1
V gene: TRBV4-1
D gene: TRBD1
CDR3 DNA: TGCGCCAGCAGCCGACAGACGGGACAGGGGGCAGATGAGCAGTTCTTC
CDR3 protein: CASSRQTGQGADEQFF

clone size: NA
CDR3 length: 15
J gene: TRBJ1-6
V gene: TRBV11-3
D gene: NA
CDR3 DNA: TGTGCCAGCAGACGACAGGCATTTTTGAGATCACCCCTCCACTTT
CDR3 protein: CASRRQAFLRSPLHF

clone size: NA
CDR3 length: 16
J gene: TRBJ1-2
V gene: TRBV5-4
D gene: TRBD1
CDR3 DNA: TGTGCCAGCAGCTCCTACCAAGGGGGCGCGGGCTATGGCTACACCTTC
CDR3 protein: CASSSYQGGAGYGYTF

clone size: NA
CDR3 length: 14
J gene: TRBJ1-2
V gene: TRBV27
D gene: TRBD1
CDR3 DNA: TGTGCCAGCAGCAGAAACAGGGGGCAGGGTGGCTACACCTTC
CDR3 protein: CASSRNRGQGGYTF

clone size: NA
CDR3 length: 14
J gene: TRBJ1-6
V gene: TRBV6-5
D gene: TRBD1
CDR3 DNA: TGTGCCAGCAGTCGGGACAGGGTTTATTCACCCCTCCACTTT
CDR3 protein: CASSRDRVYSPLHF

clone size: NA
CDR3 length: 13
J gene: TRBJ1-1
V gene: TRBV29-1
D gene: TRBD1
CDR3 DNA: TGCAGCGTTCGGCAGGGGGCCAACACTGAAGCTTTCTTT
CDR3 protein: CSVRQGANTEAFF

clone size: NA
CDR3 length: 16
J gene: TRBJ1-5
V gene: TRBV3-1/TRBV3-2
D gene: NA
CDR3 DNA: TGTGCCAGCAGCAAGGACAGCCTTTCTAGCAATCAGCCCCAGCATTTT
CDR3 protein: CASSKDSLSSNQPQHF

clone size: NA
CDR3 length: 14
J gene: TRBJ1-1
V gene: TRBV19
D gene: NA
CDR3 DNA: TGTGCCAGTAGTCCCGGGAAGGGTTACACTGAAGCTTTCTTT
CDR3 protein: CASSPGKGYTEAFF

clone size: few
CDR3 length: 18
J gene: TRBJ2-3
V gene: TRBV4-2
D gene: NA
CDR3 DNA: TGTGCCAGCAGCCAAGATCCCTCGTTCCGTATTAGCACAGATACGCAGTATTTT
CDR3 protein: CASSQDPSFRISTDTQYF

clone size: NA
CDR3 length: 15
J gene: TRBJ2-1
V gene: TRBV9
D gene: NA
CDR3 DNA: TGTGCCAGCAGCGTAGTATCCCGAGGGGGCAATGAGCAGTTCTTC
CDR3 protein: CASSVVSRGGNEQFF

clone size: NA
CDR3 length: 13
J gene: TRBJ1-1
V gene: TRBV5-1
D gene: NA
CDR3 DNA: TGCGCCAGCAGCTTGGTAGCCGGCACTGAAGCTTTCTTT
CDR3 protein: CASSLVAGTEAFF

clone size: few
CDR3 length: 11
J gene: TRBJ2-2
V gene: TRBV29-1
D gene: NA
CDR3 DNA: TGCAGCGTTGAAGCGACCGGGGAGCTGTTTTTT
CDR3 protein: CSVEATGELFF

clone size: NA
CDR3 length: 11
J gene: TRBJ1-1
V gene: TRBV19
D gene: NA
CDR3 DNA: TGTGCCAGTAGTATCTACACTGAAGCTTTCTTT
CDR3 protein: CASSIYTEAFF

clone size: NA
CDR3 length: 15
J gene: TRBJ1-1
V gene: TRBV6-5
D gene: NA
CDR3 DNA: TGTGCCAGCAGCCCAGGAGGGGCCGGGAACACTGAAGCTTTCTTT
CDR3 protein: CASSPGGAGNTEAFF

clone size: NA
CDR3 length: 12
J gene: TRBJ2-1
V gene: TRBV7-2
D gene: NA
CDR3 DNA: TGTGCCAGCAGCCCGCGTCTTGCTGAGCAGTTCTTC
CDR3 protein: CASSPRLAEQFF

clone size: NA
CDR3 length: 15
J gene: TRBJ1-6
V gene: TRBV27
D gene: TRBD1
CDR3 DNA: TGTGCCAGCAGTTCGACCGGGACAGTCAATTCACCCCTCCACTTT
CDR3 protein: CASSSTGTVNSPLHF

clone size: few
CDR3 length: 11
J gene: TRBJ2-2
V gene: TRBV11-2
D gene: NA
CDR3 DNA: TGTGCCAGCAGCGCGTACGGGGAGCTGTTTTTT
CDR3 protein: CASSAYGELFF

clone size: few
CDR3 length: 18
J gene: TRBJ1-1
V gene: TRBV4-1
D gene: NA
CDR3 DNA: TGCGCCAGCAGCCAGGCAGGGGCAAGGAGAATCATGAACACTGAAGCTTTCTTT
CDR3 protein: CASSQAGARRIMNTEAFF

clone size: NA
CDR3 length: 15
J gene: TRBJ2-2
V gene: TRBV5-4
D gene: TRBD2
CDR3 DNA: TGTGCCAGCACCTTAGGCGGGGGGCGCACCGGGGAGCTGTTTTTT
CDR3 protein: CASTLGGGRTGELFF

clone size: NA
CDR3 length: 12
J gene: TRBJ2-5
V gene: TRBV6-2/TRBV6-3
D gene: NA
CDR3 DNA: TGTGCCAGCAGTTACCCAACTGAGACCCAGTACTTC
CDR3 protein: CASSYPTETQYF

clone size: NA
CDR3 length: 14
J gene: TRBJ2-7
V gene: TRBV5-1
D gene: TRBD1
CDR3 DNA: TGCGCCAGCAGAATAGACAGGGGGGCCTACGAGCAGTACTTC
CDR3 protein: CASRIDRGAYEQYF

clone size: NA
CDR3 length: 14
J gene: TRBJ1-3
V gene: TRBV5-1
D gene: NA
CDR3 DNA: TGCGCCAGCAGCCCCGGGGGGCCTGGAAACACCATATATTTT
CDR3 protein: CASSPGGPGNTIYF

clone size: NA
CDR3 length: 17
J gene: TRBJ1-5
V gene: TRBV7-8
D gene: NA
CDR3 DNA: TGTGCCAGCAGCTTAGCCGGGTCGCGGGGGCTGGACCAGCCCCAGCATTTT
CDR3 protein: CASSLAGSRGLDQPQHF

clone size: NA
CDR3 length: 15
J gene: TRBJ1-5
V gene: TRBV28
D gene: TRBD1
CDR3 DNA: TGTGCCAGCAGTTTTCTGGGACAGCGATATCAGCCCCAGCATTTT
CDR3 protein: CASSFLGQRYQPQHF

clone size: few
CDR3 length: 14
J gene: TRBJ1-6
V gene: TRBV4-2
D gene: NA
CDR3 DNA: TGTGCCAGCAGCCTGGGGCGCTATAATTCACCCCTCCACTTT
CDR3 protein: CASSLGRYNSPLHF

clone size: NA
CDR3 length: 17
J gene: TRBJ2-1
V gene: TRBV18
D gene: TRBD2
CDR3 DNA: TGTGCCAGCTCACCCGGTTTGATAGCGGGGGGAGGAAATGAGCAGTTCTTC
CDR3 protein: CASSPGLIAGGGNEQFF

clone size: once
CDR3 length: 16
J gene: TRBJ1-1
V gene: TRBV19
D gene: NA
CDR3 DNA: TGTGCCAGTACCACAACCACCTCCGGGAGTGTCACTGAAGCTTTCTTT
CDR3 protein: CASTTTTSGSVTEAFF

clone size: once
CDR3 length: 13
J gene: TRBJ1-2
V gene: TRBV6-2/TRBV6-3
D gene: NA
CDR3 DNA: TGTGCCAGCAGTTATGGGGAGGACTATGGCTACACCTTC
CDR3 protein: CASSYGEDYGYTF

clone size: NA
CDR3 length: 16
J gene: TRBJ2-3
V gene: TRBV7-9
D gene: NA
CDR3 DNA: TGTGCCAGCAGCTTCGGAGCGGTTGGGGACACAGATACGCAGTATTTT
CDR3 protein: CASSFGAVGDTDTQYF